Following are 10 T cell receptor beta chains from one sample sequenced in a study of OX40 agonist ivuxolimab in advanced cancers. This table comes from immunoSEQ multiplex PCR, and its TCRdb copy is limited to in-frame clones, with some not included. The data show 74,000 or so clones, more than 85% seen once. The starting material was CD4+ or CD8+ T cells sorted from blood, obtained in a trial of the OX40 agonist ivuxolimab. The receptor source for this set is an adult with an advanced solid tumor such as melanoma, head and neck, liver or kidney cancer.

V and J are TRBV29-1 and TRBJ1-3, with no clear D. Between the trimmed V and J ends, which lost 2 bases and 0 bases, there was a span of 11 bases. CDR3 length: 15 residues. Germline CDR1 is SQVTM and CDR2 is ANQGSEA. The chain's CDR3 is CSVEFMGFSGNTIYF. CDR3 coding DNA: TGCAGCGTTGAATTCATGGGATTCTCTGGAAACACCATATATTTT. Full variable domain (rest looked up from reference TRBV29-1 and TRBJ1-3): SAVISQKPSRDICQRGTSLTIQCQVDSQVTMMFWYRQQPGQSLTLIATANQGSEATYESGFVIDKFPISRPNLTFSTLTVSNMSPEDSSIYLCSVEFMGFSGNTIYFGEGSWLTVV.

The CDR3 DNA reads TGTGCCAGCAGTCTACAGGGGGTCCTACGGCCCCAGCATTTT. Protein product: CASSLQGVLRPQHF. V and J are TRBV28 and TRBJ1-5, with 8 positions matching TRBD1. CDR1 is MDHEN, CDR2 SYDVKM, per germline. CDR3 length: 14 amino acids. V dropped 5 bases and J dropped 9; count of bases not matched to a gene: 9.

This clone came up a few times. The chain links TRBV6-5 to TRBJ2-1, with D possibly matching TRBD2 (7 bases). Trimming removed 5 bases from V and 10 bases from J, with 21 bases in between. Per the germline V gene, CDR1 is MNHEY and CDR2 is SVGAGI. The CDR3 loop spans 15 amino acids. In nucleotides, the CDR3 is TGTGCCAGCAGTCTTACAGGGTCTAGCGGCGGGGAGCAGTTCTTC. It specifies CASSLTGSSGGEQFF.

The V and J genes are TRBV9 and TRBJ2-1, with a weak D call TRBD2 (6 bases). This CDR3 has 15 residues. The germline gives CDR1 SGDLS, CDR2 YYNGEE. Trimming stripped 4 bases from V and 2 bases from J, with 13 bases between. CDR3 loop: CASSRGTLAYNEQFF. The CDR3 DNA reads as TGTGCCAGCAGCCGGGGGACTCTTGCCTACAATGAGCAGTTCTTC.

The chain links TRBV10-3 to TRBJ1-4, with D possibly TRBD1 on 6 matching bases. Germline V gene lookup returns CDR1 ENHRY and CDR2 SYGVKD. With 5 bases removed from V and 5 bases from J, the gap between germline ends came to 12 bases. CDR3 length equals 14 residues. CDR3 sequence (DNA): TGTGCCATCAGTAAGGACAGCGTCAATGAAAAACTGTTTTTT. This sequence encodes CAISKDSVNEKLFF.

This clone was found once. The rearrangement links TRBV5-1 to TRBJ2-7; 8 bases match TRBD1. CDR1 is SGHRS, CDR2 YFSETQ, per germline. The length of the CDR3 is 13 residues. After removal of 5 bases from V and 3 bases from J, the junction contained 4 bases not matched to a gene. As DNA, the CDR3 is TGCGCCAGCAGAGCGGACAGGGACTACGAGCAGTACTTC. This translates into CASRADRDYEQYF.

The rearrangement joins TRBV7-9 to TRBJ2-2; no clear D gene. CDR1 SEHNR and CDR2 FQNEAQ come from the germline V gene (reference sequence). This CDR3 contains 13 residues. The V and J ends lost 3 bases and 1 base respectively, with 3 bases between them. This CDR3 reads CASSLGNTGELFF. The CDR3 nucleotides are TGTGCCAGCAGCTTGGGGAACACCGGGGAGCTGTTTTTT.

CDR3 amino acids: CASSSYPGVRSPYNEQFF. As DNA, the CDR3 is TGTGCCAGCAGCTCGTACCCCGGGGTTAGGAGTCCCTACAATGAGCAGTTCTTC. The chain carries TRBV7-2 and TRBJ2-1, with a possible D match to TRBD2 (5 bases). Trimming cost V 4 bases and J 2 bases, with 21 bases left between them. This CDR3 comprises 18 residues. Germline lookup yields CDR1 SGHTA and CDR2 FQGNSA.

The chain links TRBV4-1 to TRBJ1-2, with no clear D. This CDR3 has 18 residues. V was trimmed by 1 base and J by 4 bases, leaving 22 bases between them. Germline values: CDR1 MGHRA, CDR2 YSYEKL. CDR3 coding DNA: TGCGCCAGCAGCCAAGCACAAAACCCGGGCCCGAAAGGCTATGGCTACACCTTC. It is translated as CASSQAQNPGPKGYGYTF.

CDR3 coding DNA: TGTGCCAGCAGCTTACGGGATTCCGCTGGAAACACCATATATTTT. It is translated as CASSLRDSAGNTIYF. The chain uses TRBV7-9 and TRBJ1-3; no reliable D call. CDR1 is SEHNR, CDR2 FQNEAQ, per germline (reference sequence). The CDR3 spans 15 residues. Deletions cut 2 bases from V and 2 bases from J, with 10 bases between. Using reference TRBV7-9 and TRBJ1-3 for the parts outside the CDR3, the full variable domain is DTGVSQNPRHKITKRGQNVTFRCDPISEHNRLYWYRQTLGQGPEFLTYFQNEAQLEKSRLLSDRFSAERPKGSFSTLEIQRTEQGDSAMYLCASSLRDSAGNTIYFGEGSWLTVV.